A single sample is the source of the 28 T cell receptor beta chains below, sequenced in a study of OX40 agonist ivuxolimab in advanced cancers. Sequencing was performed with immunoSEQ multiplex PCR; in TCRdb, only in-frame clones are kept and a portion is missing. The table has more than 70,000 clones, around 94% seen once. Sequenced here: CD4+ or CD8+ T cells sorted from blood, sampled in a trial of the OX40 agonist ivuxolimab. The origin of the receptors is an adult with an advanced solid tumor such as melanoma, head and neck, liver or kidney cancer.

In nucleotides, the CDR3 is TGTGCCAGCAGTTCCGCCAGACTAGCGGGAGCCCCACAAGCGCTCTACAATGAGCAGTTCTTC. It is translated as CASSSARLAGAPQALYNEQFF. The chain uses TRBV28 and TRBJ2-1, with 12 bases that match TRBD2. The CDR3 sequence is 21 residues long. Germline V gene sequence: CDR1 MDHEN, CDR2 SYDVKM. J gave up 3 bases and V 4 bases, and 19 bases lay outside the gene matches.

CDR3 coding DNA: TGTGCCAGCCTACAGGGGGTCGGCTCGGGCACTGAAGCTTTCTTT. It codes for CASLQGVGSGTEAFF. The rearrangement joins TRBV2 to TRBJ1-1, with 8 nucleotides matching TRBD1. Germline CDR1 reads SNHLY; CDR2 reads FYNNEI. The V gene end was trimmed by 8 bases and the J gene end by 4 bases; junction bases not matched to a gene: 12. This CDR3 is 15 amino acids long.

The chain recombines TRBV7-9 with TRBJ1-4, with D possibly being TRBD1 (6 bases). CDR1 and CDR2 (germline): SEHNR, FQNEAQ (reference sequence). Between the trimmed V and J ends, which lost 5 bases and 2 bases, there was a span of 15 bases. The CDR3 loop spans 16 amino acids. The CDR3 bases are TGTGCCAGCAGCCAAGGGAGGGGGTCCACTAATGAAAAACTGTTTTTT. Its translation is CASSQGRGSTNEKLFF.

The CDR3 DNA is TGTGCCAGCAGTTACTCTTCGGGACAGGGATATGCTTTCTTT. Its translation: CASSYSSGQGYAFF. V and J are TRBV6-5 and TRBJ1-1; 9 bases line up with TRBD1. J was trimmed by 11 bases and V by 0 bases; bases with no gene match: 7. Germline loops: CDR1 MNHEY, CDR2 SVGAGI. CDR3 length: 14 amino acids.

V gene TRBV5-4 combines with J gene TRBJ1-4, with 9 bases lining up with TRBD1. The CDR3 sequence is 14 residues long. From germline, CDR1 is SGHNT and CDR2 YYREEE (reference sequence). V was pared by 0 bases and J by 8 bases, with 2 bases of the junction left unmatched. The CDR3 is CASSLGTGEEKLFF. CDR3 coding DNA: TGTGCCAGCAGCTTGGGGACAGGGGAAGAAAAACTGTTTTTT.

The chain links TRBV5-4 to TRBJ2-1; TRBD2 matches at 9 bases. CDR1 and CDR2 (germline): SGHNT, YYREEE (reference sequence). The CDR3 is 17 residues long. J lost 4 bases, V lost 5 bases, and 13 bases had no gene match. The CDR3, as DNA: TGTGCCAGCAGTTGGCGGGAGGGCCCTACTAGGTACAATGAGCAGTTCTTC. This sequence encodes CASSWREGPTRYNEQFF.

The J gene is TRBJ1-3, the V gene TRBV5-7; perhaps TRBD1 as D (5 bases). TRBV5-7 falls under the ORF class, with uncertain function. This CDR3 is built from 12 residues. The V and J ends lost 8 bases and 8 bases respectively, with 14 bases between them. The chain's CDR3 is CARTARAHTIYF. CDR3 bases: TGTGCCAGGACGGCCAGGGCCCACACCATATATTTT.

The chain combines TRBV7-9 with TRBJ1-2; no firm D call. V was pared by 5 bases and J by 0 bases, with 13 bases between. CDR1 is SEHNR, CDR2 FQNEAQ, per germline (reference sequence). This CDR3 contains 15 residues. The CDR3 sequence is CASSPGPVANYGYTF. CDR3 DNA: TGTGCCAGCAGCCCTGGACCGGTAGCTAACTATGGCTACACCTTC. Full variable domain (remainder filled in from reference TRBV7-9 and TRBJ1-2): DTGVSQNPRHKITKRGQNVTFRCDPISEHNRLYWYRQTLGQGPEFLTYFQNEAQLEKSRLLSDRFSAERPKGSFSTLEIQRTEQGDSAMYLCASSPGPVANYGYTFGSGTRLTVV.

V and J are TRBV4-1 and TRBJ2-3; D is possibly TRBD2 (6 bases). Trimming removed 1 base at V and 3 bases at J, with 17 bases between. CDR1 and CDR2 from the germline V gene are MGHRA and YSYEKL. The CDR3 is 17 amino acids. CDR3 nucleotide sequence: TGCGCCAGCAGCCAAGGGTTAGTCGGGGGTCTGACAGATACGCAGTATTTT. Its translation: CASSQGLVGGLTDTQYF.

The chain links TRBV18 to TRBJ1-2; D uncertain. Germline CDR1 and CDR2: KGHSH and LQKENI. This CDR3 is 15 amino acids long. Trimming removed 0 bases at V and 5 bases at J, with 13 bases between. Here the CDR3 reads CASSPPQGQLYGYTF. The CDR3 DNA reads as TGTGCCAGCTCACCACCCCAAGGCCAGCTTTATGGCTACACCTTC.

This clone has more than one count but fewer than ten. The rearrangement uses TRBV2 and TRBJ1-2; D unresolved. V shed 0 bases and J shed 6 bases, with 11 bases lying between them. Germline CDR1 and CDR2: SNHLY and FYNNEI. The CDR3 loop spans 14 amino acids. The DNA of the CDR3 is TGTGCCAGCAGTGAAGCTACGGCAGGAGATGGCTACACCTTC. This gives the protein CASSEATAGDGYTF. The whole variable domain, filled in from reference TRBV2 and TRBJ1-2, reads EPEVTQTPSHQVTQMGQEVILRCVPISNHLYFYWYRQILGQKVEFLVSFYNNEISEKSEIFDDQFSVERPDGSNFTLKIRSTKLEDSAMYFCASSEATAGDGYTFGSGTRLTVV.

This clone has a handful of counts. The genes are TRBV19 and TRBJ2-7, with D unclear. This CDR3 is built from 15 residues. The germline V and J ends were trimmed by 3 bases and 4 bases, with 16 bases remaining between them. CDR1 and CDR2 from the germline V gene are LNHDA and SQIVND (reference sequence). CDR3 residues: CASSIGRTLGYEQYF. In DNA form, the CDR3 reads TGTGCCAGTAGTATTGGACGGACCTTGGGTTACGAGCAGTACTTC.

The chain recombines TRBV18 with TRBJ1-3, with D hard to call. The V gene's germline CDR1 is KGHSH and CDR2 LQKENI. Trimming removed 0 bases at V and 0 bases at J, with 12 bases between. CDR3 length: 17 amino acids. The DNA of the CDR3 is TGTGCCAGCTCACCACCGGTACAGAGCCTCTCTGGAAACACCATATATTTT. Amino acid sequence: CASSPPVQSLSGNTIYF.

The rearrangement links TRBV6-6 to TRBJ1-5; the D is unclear. V lost 2 bases, J lost 0 bases, and 8 bases lay in between. From germline, CDR1 is MNHNY and CDR2 SVGAGI (reference sequence). The CDR3 totals 15 residues. CDR3 nucleotides: TGTGCCAGCAGTTACCAACCCAGTAGCAATCAGCCCCAGCATTTT. Its protein is CASSYQPSSNQPQHF.

The chain recombines TRBV5-1 with TRBJ2-1; perhaps D is TRBD1 or TRBD2 (6 bases each). The CDR3 spans 13 residues. Germline V gene lookup returns CDR1 SGHRS and CDR2 YFSETQ. Trimming took off 0 bases at V and 13 bases at J, with 14 bases between the two ends. The CDR3 here is CASSLVERGDQFF. The CDR3 bases are TGCGCCAGCAGCTTGGTAGAGAGGGGGGATCAGTTCTTC.

This chain joins TRBV4-2 and TRBJ2-1; 11 bases are a match to TRBD2. This CDR3 is built from 16 residues. Germline V CDR1 and CDR2: LGHNA, YNFKEQ. V lost 0 bases to trimming and J lost 7 bases; unmatched junction nucleotides: 5. CDR3 bases: TGTGCCAGCAGCCAAGAGGGGGCTAGCGGGAGGAATGAGCAGTTCTTC. Its translation is CASSQEGASGRNEQFF.

This chain connects TRBV5-1 to TRBJ2-2; no clear D. The germline gives CDR1 SGHRS, CDR2 YFSETQ. The CDR3 consists of 14 residues. Trimming pared 4 bases from V and 5 bases from J, leaving 12 bases between. CDR3 sequence reads: CASSLRGWTGELFF. The CDR3 region has the DNA TGCGCCAGCAGCCTAAGAGGATGGACCGGGGAGCTGTTTTTT.

The chain combines TRBV6-6 with TRBJ1-1; 8 bases match TRBD1. Per the germline V gene, CDR1 is MNHNY and CDR2 is SVGAGI (reference sequence). The V and J ends lost 6 bases and 5 bases, in that order; junction bases with no gene match: 8. The CDR3 is 14 amino acids. Here the CDR3 DNA reads TGTGCCAGCAGACCCGGACAGGGAAGGACTGAAGCTTTCTTT. Its translation is CASRPGQGRTEAFF.

This clone came up a few times. CDR3 bases: TGTGCCAGCTCTCAACCAGGGGCCCCCTCTGGAAACACCATATATTTT. Translated, it gives CASSQPGAPSGNTIYF. The V and J genes are TRBV18 and TRBJ1-3; a weak D match, TRBD1 (6 bases). The length of the CDR3 is 16 residues. The V end lost 6 bases, the J end lost 0 bases, and 15 bases lay between the germline ends. From germline, CDR1 is KGHSH and CDR2 LQKENI.

This clone was seen once. The chain joins TRBV2 to TRBJ2-7; D might be TRBD2 (5 bases). There are 14 residues in the CDR3. The germline V gene has CDR1 SNHLY and CDR2 FYNNEI. Between the trimmed V and J ends, which lost 6 bases and 5 bases, there was a span of 17 bases. The CDR3 DNA reads as TGTGCCAGCAGCCGACTACTTGTGGAAAACGAGCAGTACTTC. Amino acid sequence: CASSRLLVENEQYF.

The chain joins TRBV7-9 to TRBJ1-2, with TRBD1 as a possible D gene (5 bases). V was clipped by 4 bases and J by 4 bases, with 19 bases between them. There are 16 residues in the CDR3. CDR1 is SEHNR, CDR2 FQNEAQ, per germline (reference sequence). CDR3: CASSSSWGGTGYGYTF. The CDR3 DNA reads as TGTGCCAGCAGCTCTTCATGGGGGGGAACAGGCTATGGCTACACCTTC.

This chain joins TRBV5-1 and TRBJ1-2; 7 positions agree with TRBD1. CDR1 is SGHRS, CDR2 YFSETQ, per germline. The V gene end was trimmed by 5 bases and the J gene end by 0 bases; junction bases not matched to a gene: 10. The CDR3 contains 16 residues. DNA for the CDR3: TGCGCCAGCAGGACCGGGACAGTTCCTTCTAACTATGGCTACACCTTC. Translated, it gives CASRTGTVPSNYGYTF.

The rearrangement uses TRBV6-4 and TRBJ2-5; 9 bases match TRBD1. CDR3 length: 14 amino acids. V was pared by 5 bases and J by 5 bases, with 6 bases of the junction left unmatched. Germline V CDR1 and CDR2: MRHNA, SNTAGT. The CDR3 nucleotides are TGTGCCAGCAGTCCCCGACAGGGGGTCGAGACCCAGTACTTC. It specifies CASSPRQGVETQYF.

The genes are TRBV9 and TRBJ2-1; maybe TRBD2 (6 bases). V lost 4 bases, J lost 5 bases, and 13 bases lay in between. The germline V gene has CDR1 SGDLS and CDR2 YYNGEE. The CDR3 is made up of 14 amino acids. Here the CDR3 reads CASSLEIADNEQFF. CDR3 nucleotides: TGTGCCAGCAGCCTCGAGATAGCGGACAATGAGCAGTTCTTC.

The rearrangement joins TRBV6-1 to TRBJ2-1; no clear D. Per the germline V gene, CDR1 is MNHNS and CDR2 is SASEGT. The V end lost 7 bases, the J end lost 0 bases, and 13 bases lay between the germline ends. This CDR3 comprises 15 residues. CDR3 residues: CASNPAASSYNEQFF. The CDR3 DNA follows: TGTGCCAGCAATCCGGCGGCAAGCTCCTACAATGAGCAGTTCTTC.

The V call is TRBV7-2, the J call TRBJ2-2; 7 positions match TRBD1. Germline assignment: CDR1 SGHTA and CDR2 FQGNSA. The CDR3 spans 15 residues. After removal of 3 bases from V and 3 bases from J, the junction contained 4 bases not matched to a gene. This CDR3 reads CASSFRQGDTGELFF. In DNA form, the CDR3 reads TGTGCCAGCAGCTTCAGACAGGGTGACACCGGGGAGCTGTTTTTT.

The chain combines TRBV27 with TRBJ2-1; 7 bases are shared with TRBD1. Germline trimming cut 7 bases from V and 8 bases from J; bases unmatched to any gene: 11. The CDR3 consists of 14 residues. Germline V CDR1 and CDR2: MNHEY, SMNVEV (reference sequence). The CDR3 loop is CASKRGLRWDEQFF. The CDR3 DNA sequence: TGTGCCAGCAAGAGGGGGCTCAGGTGGGATGAGCAGTTCTTC.

The count of this clone is one. This chain connects TRBV5-6 to TRBJ1-3; D call uncertain. V was pared by 2 bases and J by 4 bases, with 10 bases between. The germline CDR1 and CDR2 sequences are SGHDT and YYEEEE. The CDR3 is made up of 14 amino acids. The CDR3 bases are TGTGCCAGCAGCTTCTTCGCTGTCGGAAACACCATATATTTT. This translates into CASSFFAVGNTIYF.